This TCR beta chain was sequenced for a study of follicular helper T cells after annual influenza vaccination. Profiling relied on immunoSEQ multiplex PCR, and the TCRdb table lists in-frame clones only, not all of them. Among a few thousand clones listed, approximately 89% were seen once. The time point: 2013-2014 season, 7 days after vaccination. Trimming took 0 bases from V and 8 from J; bases not matched to a gene: 5. Germline values: CDR1 MNHEY, CDR2 SVGAGI. The CDR3 loop spans 15 amino acids. This sequence originates from an adult who received the influenza vaccine. The sequences come from CXCR5+ CD38- circulating T follicular helper cells from blood, collected 7 days after influenza vaccination. Subset reported: circulating Tfh, non-naive CD4+CXCR5+PD-1+ (ICOS+CD38+ or ICOS-CD38-). V is TRBV6-5 and J is TRBJ1-2; 11 nucleotides agree with TRBD1. DNA for the CDR3: TGTGCCAGCAGTTACTCGGGGGGGACAGGGGGAGGCTACACCTTC. The encoded protein is CASSYSGGTGGGYTF.